Below are 17 T cell receptor beta chains sequenced from a single sample in a study of T cell responses to AZD1222 COVID-19 vaccine. Sequencing was performed with immunoSEQ multiplex PCR; in TCRdb, only in-frame clones are kept and a portion is missing. The data show some 150,000 clones, about 88% seen once. Sequences were derived from peripheral blood, sampled after recovery from COVID-19. The source of these receptors is an adult who had recovered from COVID-19.

Remarks on this clone: One end of the junction is discordant with germline, which a read error may explain. J is TRBJ1-1 and V is TRBV12-3 or TRBV12-4; perhaps TRBD1 as D (6 bases). The CDR3 is made up of 12 amino acids. The CDR3 sequence is CASSLGDRSLTF. CDR3 nucleotides: TGTGCCAGCAGTTTAGGCGACAGGTCCCTCACCTTT.

This chain uses TRBV6-9 with TRBJ2-3; D uncertain. Between the trimmed V and J ends, which lost 2 bases and 2 bases, there was a span of 8 bases. Germline-derived CDR1 and CDR2 are MNHGY and SVAAGI. This CDR3 comprises 14 residues. The CDR3 protein is CASSYTIPTDTQYF. Written as DNA, the CDR3 is TGTGCCAGCAGTTATACTATTCCCACAGATACGCAGTATTTT.

J is TRBJ1-1 and V is TRBV6-5; D unclear. The CDR3 extends over 11 amino acids. V gave up 2 bases and J gave up 7 bases, with 5 bases separating them. Germline V lookup: CDR1 MNHEY, CDR2 SVGAGI. The CDR3 sequence is CASSYGNEAFF. CDR3 bases: TGTGCCAGCAGTTACGGCAATGAAGCTTTCTTT.

This chain connects TRBV4-1 to TRBJ2-7; D gene ambiguous. Germline lookup yields CDR1 MGHRA and CDR2 YSYEKL. Trimming removed 5 bases from V and 3 bases from J, with 5 bases in between. The CDR3 spans 11 residues. CDR3 sequence: CASSASYEQYF. The CDR3 DNA follows: TGCGCCAGCAGCGCCAGCTACGAGCAGTACTTC.

The rearrangement joins TRBV28 to TRBJ1-5, with D unresolved. Trimming took off 6 bases at V and 5 bases at J, with 11 bases between the two ends. Germline loops: CDR1 MDHEN, CDR2 SYDVKM. The CDR3 sequence is 13 residues long. The CDR3 loop reads CASRSVGDQPQHF. CDR3 DNA: TGTGCCAGCAGGTCCGTGGGAGATCAGCCCCAGCATTTT.

CDR3 loop: CASSPRTGESGYGYTF. For the CDR3, the DNA is TGCGCCAGCAGCCCCCGGACAGGGGAGAGTGGCTATGGCTACACCTTC. The rearrangement joins TRBV5-1 to TRBJ1-2; 9 bases are shared with TRBD1. Looked up from germline, CDR1 is SGHRS and CDR2 is YFSETQ. V lost 4 bases, J lost 4 bases, and 11 bases stayed unmatched. The CDR3 runs to 16 residues.

The V gene is TRBV7-3, the J gene TRBJ1-2; the D is unclear. Between the trimmed V and J ends, which lost 0 bases and 4 bases, there was a span of 21 bases. The CDR3 runs to 18 residues. The germline gives CDR1 SGHTA, CDR2 FQGTGA. The DNA for the CDR3 is TGTGCCAGCAGCTTAACGCCTAACCCCAACGGGGAAGGCTATGGCTACACCTTC. Amino acid sequence: CASSLTPNPNGEGYGYTF.

The rearrangement links TRBV2 to TRBJ1-5; D gene uncertain. Trimming removed 8 bases at V and 4 bases at J, with 15 bases between. In germline, CDR1 is SNHLY, CDR2 FYNNEI. CDR3 length: 14 residues. CDR3: CASAREALNQPQHF. Here the CDR3 DNA reads TGTGCCAGCGCAAGGGAAGCCTTGAATCAGCCCCAGCATTTT.

This rearrangement joins TRBV1 to TRBJ1-6. TRBV1 is a pseudogene locus. The CDR3 has 19 residues. CDR3 residues: CTSSQSGGPMSSYNSPLHF. CDR3 DNA: TGCACCAGCAGCCAGTCGGGGGGGCCTATGAGCTCCTATAATTCACCCCTCCACTTT.

The genes are TRBV28 and TRBJ1-2; the match to TRBD1 covers 7 bases. The germline V gene has CDR1 MDHEN and CDR2 SYDVKM. The CDR3 has 14 amino acids. Trimming at V came to 10 bases and at J to 3 bases, leaving 11 bases not matched to a gene. The CDR3 sequence: CATLTPGTDYGYTF. CDR3 sequence (DNA): TGTGCCACCCTTACACCAGGGACAGACTATGGCTACACCTTC.

The chain joins TRBV5-1 to TRBJ1-3; D remains ambiguous. CDR1 and CDR2 from the germline V gene are SGHRS and YFSETQ. The ends were cut back, 1 base at V and 4 bases at J, with 15 bases in the middle. This CDR3 region has 16 residues. CDR3 sequence (DNA): TGCGCCAGCAGCTTGCAACAAAACGTTCCCGGAAACACCATATATTTT. This translates into CASSLQQNVPGNTIYF.

This chain connects TRBV27 to TRBJ2-1; D might be TRBD1 (6 bases). With 7 bases removed from V and 5 bases from J, the gap between germline ends came to 12 bases. The CDR3 contains 13 residues. CDR1 and CDR2 from the germline V gene are MNHEY and SMNVEV (reference sequence). The CDR3 sequence: CASKLGGNNEQFF. The CDR3, as DNA: TGTGCCAGCAAGCTAGGGGGAAACAATGAGCAGTTCTTC.

The chain recombines TRBV5-1 with TRBJ2-1; D possibly matches TRBD1 or TRBD2 (6 bases each). Trimming pared 3 bases from V and 9 bases from J, leaving 19 bases between. CDR1 and CDR2 from the germline V gene are SGHRS and YFSETQ. The CDR3 has 15 amino acids. In nucleotides, the CDR3 is TGCGCCAGCAGCTGGGGGGCCCCCCCTTGGGGTGAGCAGTTCTTC. It encodes CASSWGAPPWGEQFF.

Only one count was recorded for this clone. The J gene is TRBJ1-1, the V gene TRBV5-1; the match to TRBD1 covers 9 bases. CDR3 length equals 14 residues. Germline CDR1 is SGHRS and CDR2 is YFSETQ. Losses at the gene ends were 4 bases for V and 3 bases for J; bases not matched to a gene: 4. CDR3 sequence: CASSRDRADTEAFF. The CDR3 DNA sequence: TGCGCCAGCAGCCGGGACAGGGCCGACACTGAAGCTTTCTTT.

The V and J genes are TRBV5-1 and TRBJ2-7; D gene unclear. V lost 4 bases and J 4 bases, leaving 15 bases between the germline ends. CDR3 length: 14 residues. Germline V gives CDR1 SGHRS, CDR2 YFSETQ. The CDR3 nucleotides read TGCGCCAGCAGCCTAACCACCGAGTTATACGAGCAGTACTTC. Translated, it gives CASSLTTELYEQYF. Supplemented by reference TRBV5-1 and TRBJ2-7, the full variable domain reads KAGVTQTPRYLIKTRGQQVTLSCSPISGHRSVSWYQQTPGQGLQFLFEYFSETQRNKGNFPGRFSGRQFSNSRSEMNVSTLELGDSALYLCASSLTTELYEQYFGPGTRLTVT.

The V call is TRBV15, the J call TRBJ1-5; possible D gene TRBD1, 6 bases. Germline lookup yields CDR1 LNHNV and CDR2 YYDKDF (reference sequence). V was shortened by 0 bases and J by 7 bases, with 10 bases between the two germline ends. This CDR3 is built from 14 residues. CDR3 residues: CATSRDGGGQPQHF. CDR3 in DNA: TGTGCCACCAGCAGAGACGGGGGGGGCCAGCCCCAGCATTTT.

The genes are TRBV7-8 and TRBJ2-1; 8 bases align to TRBD1. Germline CDR1 reads SGHVS; CDR2 reads FQNEAQ. V lost 1 base to trimming and J lost 8 bases; unmatched junction nucleotides: 1. The CDR3 consists of 13 residues. CDR3 sequence reads: CASSLDRGDEQFF. CDR3 DNA sequence: TGTGCCAGCAGCTTAGACAGGGGGGATGAGCAGTTCTTC.